Listed here are 10 T cell receptor beta chains from one sample, sequenced in a study of T cell changes during pregnancy in multiple sclerosis. Using immunoSEQ multiplex PCR, the repertoire was profiled, and TCRdb retains in-frame clones only, with some absent. The sample records approximately 100,000 clones, roughly 92% being singletons. The sequences come from peripheral blood, collected after pregnancy. These receptors originate from a female donor with multiple sclerosis, enrolled in a pregnancy study.

This chain joins TRBV18 and TRBJ2-1; TRBD2 agrees at 12 bases. Trimming removed 7 bases from V and 8 bases from J; junction bases left unmatched: 6. This CDR3 comprises 14 residues. CDR1 and CDR2 (germline): KGHSH, LQKENI. The CDR3 DNA sequence: TGTGCCAGCTACGCGACTAGCGGGAGAGATGAGCAGTTCTTC. Its translation is CASYATSGRDEQFF. The entire variable domain, with the rest obtained from reference TRBV18 and TRBJ2-1, is as follows: NAGVMQNPRHLVRRRGQEARLRCSPMKGHSHVYWYRQLPEEGLKFMVYLQKENIIDESGMPKERFSAEFPKEGPSILRIQQVVRGDSAAYFCASYATSGRDEQFFGPGTRLTVL.

The rearrangement joins TRBV4-2 to TRBJ1-5; the D gene is possibly TRBD1 (6 bases). V was pared by 0 bases and J by 5 bases, with 8 bases between. CDR1 is LGHNA, CDR2 YNFKEQ, per germline. There are 14 residues in the CDR3. CDR3 loop: CASSQDKGDQPQHF. The CDR3 DNA reads as TGTGCCAGCAGCCAAGATAAGGGGGATCAGCCCCAGCATTTT.

This clone was counted once. The chain has TRBV5-1 and TRBJ2-1; D possibly corresponds to TRBD1 (5 bases). The CDR3 extends over 13 amino acids. Germline V gene data show CDR1 as SGHRS and CDR2 as YFSETQ. Trimming took 6 bases from V and 8 from J, leaving 15 bases between them. The CDR3 DNA reads as TGCGCCAGCACCCTCTCGACCAGGGATGAGCAGTTCTTC. Protein sequence: CASTLSTRDEQFF.

This clone was counted a single time. V gene TRBV7-9 combines with J gene TRBJ1-6; the D gene is possibly TRBD1 (6 bases). Trimming removed 7 bases at V and 0 bases at J, with 10 bases between. CDR1 SEHNR and CDR2 FQNEAQ come from the germline V gene (reference sequence). The CDR3 contains 15 residues. CDR3 region: CASTTGLSYNSPLHF. The CDR3 DNA reads as TGTGCCAGCACCACAGGGCTCTCCTATAATTCACCCCTCCACTTT.

V and J are TRBV2 and TRBJ2-5; D is ambiguous. CDR1 is SNHLY and CDR2 is FYNNEI in the germline V gene. Trimming left V 6 bases short and J 5 bases short, with 10 bases between. This CDR3 is 12 amino acids long. The CDR3 here is CASRVAGETQYF. CDR3 nucleotides: TGTGCCAGCAGGGTAGCTGGGGAGACCCAGTACTTC.

The chain has TRBV19 and TRBJ2-2; perhaps TRBD1 as D (6 bases). Trimming took 4 bases from V and 3 from J, leaving 12 bases between them. Germline V lookup: CDR1 LNHDA, CDR2 SQIVND (reference sequence). The CDR3 consists of 15 residues. In nucleotides, the CDR3 is TGTGCCAGTAGTACATGGGGACACTACACCGGGGAGCTGTTTTTT. Translation: CASSTWGHYTGELFF.

V and J are TRBV19 and TRBJ2-7; TRBD2 is a possible D gene (5 bases). V was pared by 5 bases and J by 3 bases, with 26 bases between. Germline V gives CDR1 LNHDA, CDR2 SQIVND (reference sequence). The CDR3 is 18 amino acids. The CDR3 protein is CASSSLGGGLGLFYEQYF. CDR3 sequence (DNA): TGTGCCAGTAGTTCCCTCGGAGGCGGACTCGGCCTTTTCTACGAGCAGTACTTC.

The chain recombines TRBV9 with TRBJ2-3; perhaps TRBD2 as D (6 bases). V was trimmed by 4 bases and J by 1 base, leaving 13 bases between them. Germline lookup yields CDR1 SGDLS and CDR2 YYNGEE. The CDR3 is 15 amino acids. The CDR3 DNA is TGTGCCAGCAGCCCCCGGGACTCCGGCACAGATACGCAGTATTTT. This encodes CASSPRDSGTDTQYF.

The chain carries TRBV9 and TRBJ1-2; D remains ambiguous. The CDR3 has 12 residues. CDR1 is SGDLS, CDR2 YYNGEE, per germline. Trimming removed 2 bases at V and 11 bases at J, with 13 bases between. CDR3 loop: CASSVLGSPYTF. In DNA, the CDR3 is TGTGCCAGCAGCGTCCTAGGCAGTCCATACACCTTC. The full variable domain, with the rest looked up from reference TRBV9 and TRBJ1-2, is DSGVTQTPKHLITATGQRVTLRCSPRSGDLSVYWYQQSLDQGLQFLIQYYNGEERAKGNILERFSAQQFPDLHSELNLSSLELGDSALYFCASSVLGSPYTFGSGTRLTVV.

This chain uses TRBV5-4 with TRBJ1-2, with TRBD1 matching over 8 bases. The CDR3 extends over 14 amino acids. V was clipped by 1 base and J by 4 bases; unmatched bases: 3. Germline CDR1 is SGHNT and CDR2 is YYREEE (reference sequence). The CDR3 DNA follows: TGTGCCAGCAGCTTGCCAGGGGGCGCCTATGGCTACACCTTC. Its protein is CASSLPGGAYGYTF.